This T cell receptor beta chain came from a study of T-cell memory formation after mild COVID-19. Overall study findings and caveats: The main location of contracting CD4+ clones was CM and EM, and that of contracting CD8+ clones was EMRA. Clonal second-wave expansions that peaked on day 37 had unconfirmed SARS-CoV-2 specificity.

CDR3 length equals 15 residues. V gave up 6 bases and J gave up 4 bases; unmatched junction bases: 7. In TCRdb, the 5' RACE reads were re-called with MiXCR into one record per CDR3 protein. The sample holds roughly 600,000 distinct CDR3 sequences; more than 15% are singletons and the top ten take approximately 12%. On this clonotype: Its antigen remains unidentified.

This chain uses TRBV12-3 or TRBV12-4 with TRBJ1-5; TRBD1 agrees at 9 bases. Sequenced material: PBMCs or a T cell subset sorted from them (not recorded which). This sequence originates from an adult woman who had mild COVID-19 (a few samples of this study predate the infection). Cell type and time point are not known. CDR3: CASSRYGTGNQPQHF. Written as DNA, the CDR3 is TGTGCCAGCAGCCGCTACGGGACAGGGAATCAGCCCCAGCATTTT.